The 24 T cell receptor beta chains given below trace back to one sample, sequenced in a study of monozygotic twins with inflammatory bowel disease. TCRdb reprocessed the 5' RACE reads and stores each CDR3 protein as one record, lacking DNA. In all, the sample yields some 450,000 distinct CDR3 sequences. Material for sequencing was blood. All receptors come from a human donor with ulcerative colitis or Crohn's disease, or a healthy co-twin of an affected twin (not recorded which).

The CDR3 reads CASSRDSVNTEAFF. The V gene is TRBV12-3 or TRBV12-4, the J gene TRBJ1-1; checking the TCRdb D call of TRBD1 is not possible without DNA. The CDR3 loop spans 14 amino acids.

This chain uses TRBV5-1 with TRBJ2-5; TCRdb designates TRBD1, a call that cannot be tested without DNA. The CDR3 is made up of 15 amino acids. Germline V gene lookup returns CDR1 SGHRS and CDR2 YFSETQ. The CDR3 reads CASSPRGGAQETQYF.

The chain recombines TRBV20-1 with TRBJ1-5; no DNA is available, so the TRBD1 call from TCRdb remains unchecked. This CDR3 region has 14 residues. Germline V gene lookup returns CDR1 DFQATT and CDR2 SNEGSKA (reference sequence). The CDR3 reads CSAWGGGRNQPQHF.

This sequence joins TRBV10-3 and TRBJ1-1. CDR1 is ENHRY, CDR2 SYGVKD, per germline. This CDR3 spans 14 amino acids. This CDR3 is CAISESGMNTEAFF.

The chain recombines TRBV6-5 with TRBJ1-5. The CDR3 extends over 15 amino acids. Germline V gene lookup returns CDR1 MNHEY and CDR2 SVGAGI. The CDR3 protein is CASSYSKQNNQPQHF.

The chain uses TRBV13 and TRBJ2-1; TCRdb proposes TRBD2, but this gene call is untestable without DNA. CDR1 is PRHDT and CDR2 is FYEKMQ in the germline V gene (reference sequence). The CDR3 has 16 residues. The CDR3: CASSRSLAGSYNEQFF.

The chain uses TRBV7-9 and TRBJ1-4; the TCRdb D gene call, TRBD1, has no DNA to confirm it. The CDR3 runs to 14 residues. From germline, CDR1 is SEHNR and CDR2 FQNEAQ (reference sequence). The CDR3 sequence is CASSSQGNGEKLFF. Full variable domain (rest looked up from reference TRBV7-9 and TRBJ1-4): DTGVSQNPRHKITKRGQNVTFRCDPISEHNRLYWYRQTLGQGPEFLTYFQNEAQLEKSRLLSDRFSAERPKGSFSTLEIQRTEQGDSAMYLCASSSQGNGEKLFFGSGTQLSVL.

V usage is TRBV30 and J usage is TRBJ2-1; no DNA is available, so the TRBD1 call from TCRdb remains unchecked. The CDR3 contains 12 residues. The germline V gene has CDR1 GTSNPN and CDR2 SVGIG (reference sequence). The CDR3 region is CAWSVGTGNQFF.

The genes are TRBV14 and TRBJ1-6. Germline CDR1 reads SGHDN; CDR2 reads FVKESK. The CDR3 is 17 residues long. CDR3 residues: CASSQDRGGSYNSPLHF.

The chain uses TRBV28 and TRBJ2-3; the TCRdb D gene call, TRBD2, has no DNA to confirm it. Germline assignment: CDR1 MDHEN and CDR2 SYDVKM. This CDR3 comprises 14 residues. CDR3 loop: CATEGSPDMNTQYF.

The chain joins TRBV29-1 to TRBJ2-1; TCRdb returns TRBD2, unconfirmable since there is no DNA. The CDR3 is 14 residues long. Germline V lookup: CDR1 SQVTM, CDR2 ANQGSEA. The CDR3: CSVELSGSYNEQFF.

The rearrangement uses TRBV20-1 and TRBJ2-3; TCRdb returns TRBD1, unconfirmable since there is no DNA. CDR1 and CDR2 from the germline V gene are DFQATT and SNEGSKA (reference sequence). The CDR3 loop spans 15 amino acids. The CDR3 sequence is CSARDIGRVSDTQYF.

The chain has TRBV7-2 and TRBJ2-6; no DNA is available, so the TRBD2 call from TCRdb remains unchecked. The germline V gene has CDR1 SGHTA and CDR2 FQGNSA. The length of the CDR3 is 15 residues. The CDR3 reads CASSPRTSAANVLTF.

This chain uses TRBV7-9 with TRBJ1-3. CDR1 is SEHNR, CDR2 FQNEAQ, per germline (reference sequence). The CDR3 contains 14 residues. The chain's CDR3 is CASTQTGSGNTIYF.

The chain has TRBV4-2 and TRBJ1-2; the TCRdb D gene call, TRBD1, has no DNA to confirm it. CDR1 is LGHNA, CDR2 YNFKEQ, per germline. This CDR3 spans 15 amino acids. The CDR3 protein is CASSQDHAVSWDYTF.

The chain joins TRBV5-1 to TRBJ1-3; TCRdb calls TRBD1, which cannot be checked without DNA. CDR1 is SGHRS and CDR2 is YFSETQ in the germline V gene. The CDR3 has 14 residues. Here the CDR3 reads CASSLDGAGNTIYF.

CDR3 region: CASSPGIAGSSYNEQFF. The chain is built from TRBV18 and TRBJ2-1; checking the TCRdb D call of TRBD2 is not possible without DNA. Germline assignment: CDR1 KGHSH and CDR2 LQKENI. The CDR3 spans 17 residues.

The chain employs TRBV5-1 and TRBJ2-3; TCRdb reports TRBD2, a call that lacks DNA to check it against. The CDR3 is made up of 14 amino acids. Germline values: CDR1 SGHRS, CDR2 YFSETQ. The CDR3 region is CASTGGVLRDTQYF.

The gene calls are TRBV7-9 and TRBJ2-3. The length of the CDR3 is 17 residues. Germline V gene data show CDR1 as SEHNR and CDR2 as FQNEAQ (reference sequence). CDR3 sequence reads: CASSLNSPRISTDTQYF.

This chain connects TRBV19 to TRBJ1-5. CDR1 LNHDA and CDR2 SQIVND come from the germline V gene (reference sequence). CDR3 length equals 14 residues. The chain's CDR3 is CASSTGAENQPQHF.

V and J are TRBV27 and TRBJ2-1; the D call from TCRdb, TRBD2, cannot be confirmed without DNA. Per the germline V gene, CDR1 is MNHEY and CDR2 is SMNVEV (reference sequence). The CDR3 contains 14 residues. The CDR3 loop reads CASSLKAGGHEQFF.

The chain employs TRBV5-6 and TRBJ1-6; TCRdb proposes TRBD1, but this gene call is untestable without DNA. There are 17 residues in the CDR3. Germline loops: CDR1 SGHDT, CDR2 YYEEEE. CDR3 region: CASSSRQTSSYNSPLHF.

The CDR3 region is CASSLLAGEYTDTQYF. This chain connects TRBV11-2 to TRBJ2-3; the TRBD2 assignment by TCRdb is unverifiable without DNA. CDR1 is SGHAT and CDR2 is FQNNGV in the germline V gene. This CDR3 has 16 residues.

This chain uses TRBV6-1 with TRBJ2-1; TCRdb names TRBD1, which stays unverified in the absence of DNA. Germline V gene sequence: CDR1 MNHNS, CDR2 SASEGT. This CDR3 is built from 16 residues. The CDR3 sequence: CASSDPGLAAYNEQFF.